Shown below are 32 T cell receptor beta chains from a single sample sequenced in a study of Graves' ophthalmopathy and Graves' hyperthyroidism. Amplification targeted the TCR beta CDR3 regions, with RNA transcripts as the source material. RT-PCR was first run with HTBI primers, then multiplex PCR in a second round. TCRdb redid the calling of the multiplex PCR reads with MiXCR, one entry per CDR3 protein. The sample lists 600,000 to 950,000 distinct CDR3 sequences, roughly 40% occurring once. The specimen was peripheral blood. The source is an adult man with Graves' ophthalmopathy.

This clonotype was detected a few times. V gene TRBV6-1 combines with J gene TRBJ1-1; TRBD1 matches at 9 bases. CDR1 MNHNS and CDR2 SASEGT come from the germline V gene. The V segment lost 6 bases and the J segment 4 bases; nucleotides outside the gene matches: 3. There are 13 residues in the CDR3. CDR3 residues: CASRGTGFTEAFF. The CDR3 DNA is TGTGCCAGCAGGGGGACAGGGTTCACTGAAGCTTTCTTT.

As regards this clonotype: Just one base apart from a much larger clone, this may be a read error. The conserved phenylalanine or tryptophan is not found at the CDR3 terminus, so this likely reflects a read error. The chain recombines TRBV9 with TRBJ1-1, with D hard to call. The germline gives CDR1 SGDLS, CDR2 YYNGEE. V was pared by 6 bases and J by 0 bases, with 12 bases between. This CDR3 is built from 14 residues. The CDR3 loop is CASTLRRMNTEAFL. Written as DNA, the CDR3 is TGTGCCAGCACCCTAAGACGGATGAACACTGAAGCTTTCCTT.

Comment on this clonotype: One end of the junction fails to match germline, which may point to a read error. The rearrangement uses TRBV10-3 and TRBJ1-1, with 9 bases matching TRBD1. The germline V gene encodes CDR1 ENHRY and CDR2 SYGVKD. The CDR3 is 15 residues long. CDR3 in DNA: TGTGCCAGCAGTCCCCCCTCCGGGACAGGGCGTCAAGCTTTCTTT. Residues: CASSPPSGTGRQAFF.

The chain joins TRBV12-3 or TRBV12-4 to TRBJ1-1; 10 bases match TRBD1. V dropped 10 bases and J dropped 3; count of bases not matched to a gene: 11. The CDR3 sequence is 15 residues long. The CDR3 is CAIRGRQGAYTEAFF. CDR3 nucleotides: TGTGCCATCAGGGGCCGACAGGGGGCATACACTGAAGCTTTCTTT.

V usage is TRBV7-9 and J usage is TRBJ2-5, with D possibly being TRBD1 or TRBD2 (5 bases each). V dropped 5 bases and J dropped 2 bases, with 15 bases sitting between them. The CDR3 extends over 15 amino acids. Germline V gives CDR1 SEHNR, CDR2 FQNEAQ (reference sequence). In nucleotides, the CDR3 is TGTGCCAGCAGCCAAGATAGAGGGGCACAAGAGACCCAGTACTTC. It translates to CASSQDRGAQETQYF.

This clonotype was counted at least ten times. The genes are TRBV7-9 and TRBJ1-4; D is undetermined. V was shortened by 5 bases and J by 5 bases, with 18 bases between the two germline ends. Germline V gene sequence: CDR1 SEHNR, CDR2 FQNEAQ (reference sequence). The CDR3 has 16 amino acids. Here the CDR3 DNA reads TGTGCCAGCAGCGCGGTACCGGTTTGGCAGAATGAAAAACTGTTTTTT. It translates to CASSAVPVWQNEKLFF.

The V call is TRBV24-1, the J call TRBJ1-5; D gene uncertain. The ends were cut back, 11 bases at V and 0 bases at J, with 16 bases in the middle. This CDR3 spans 15 amino acids. The V gene's germline CDR1 is KGHDR and CDR2 SFDVKD. The CDR3 coding sequence is TGTGCCAGCAGAATCTCCGGGGATAGCAATCAGCCCCAGCATTTT. Translation gives CASRISGDSNQPQHF.

This sequence joins TRBV9 and TRBJ2-5; a possible D gene is TRBD2 (6 bases). Trimming removed 5 bases at V and 2 bases at J, with 13 bases between. Germline assignment: CDR1 SGDLS and CDR2 YYNGEE. The CDR3 length is 14 residues. CDR3 bases: TGTGCCAGCAGTGGGGGAGGTCAGCAAGAGACCCAGTACTTC. Protein: CASSGGGQQETQYF.

This clonotype was found a few times. This chain connects TRBV20-1 to TRBJ2-5, with D possibly TRBD2 on 5 matching bases. Germline assignment: CDR1 DFQATT and CDR2 SNEGSKA (reference sequence). Trimming removed 0 bases at V and 7 bases at J, with 12 bases between. The CDR3 consists of 13 residues. CDR3 protein: CSARERVMGTQYF. The DNA for the CDR3 is TGCAGTGCTAGAGAGCGGGTAATGGGGACCCAGTACTTC.

The chain carries TRBV9 and TRBJ1-1, with a tentative D call TRBD1 (5 bases). Per the germline V gene, CDR1 is SGDLS and CDR2 is YYNGEE. The V and J ends lost 7 bases and 5 bases respectively, with 18 bases between them. The CDR3 spans 14 residues. CDR3 protein: CASSVGAGSTEAFF. In DNA form, the CDR3 reads TGTGCCAGCTCAGTTGGGGCAGGGAGTACTGAAGCTTTCTTT.

This clonotype came up many times. CDR3 sequence reads: CAISESTGLVNYGYTF. The CDR3 DNA follows: TGTGCCATCAGTGAGTCGACAGGGCTCGTCAACTATGGCTACACCTTC. This rearrangement joins TRBV10-3 to TRBJ1-2; TRBD1 agrees at 7 bases. V lost 0 bases to trimming and J lost 2 bases; unmatched junction nucleotides: 6. Germline CDR1 ENHRY, CDR2 SYGVKD. This CDR3 has 16 amino acids.

This clonotype was seen a few times. The chain has TRBV19 and TRBJ1-5; D is possibly TRBD1 (5 bases). Germline CDR1 LNHDA, CDR2 SQIVND (reference sequence). This CDR3 has 16 amino acids. V gave up 3 bases and J gave up 0 bases, with 12 bases separating them. The CDR3 here is CASSIQRGYSNQPQHF. In DNA form, the CDR3 reads TGTGCCAGTAGTATTCAGAGGGGCTATAGCAATCAGCCCCAGCATTTT.

The chain has TRBV4-1 and TRBJ2-7; 8 nucleotides line up with TRBD1. CDR1 is MGHRA, CDR2 YSYEKL, per germline. The CDR3 is 18 amino acids. The V gene end was trimmed by 2 bases and the J gene end by 2 bases; junction bases not matched to a gene: 14. The CDR3 reads CASSQPLEGDRGAYEQYF. The CDR3 nucleotides read TGCGCCAGCAGCCAACCCCTGGAGGGTGACAGGGGTGCCTACGAGCAGTACTTC.

The chain uses TRBV4-3 and TRBJ2-5; 11 bases agree with TRBD2. J gave up 2 bases and V 2 bases, and 4 bases lay outside the gene matches. The germline CDR1 and CDR2 sequences are LGHNA and YSLEER. CDR3 length equals 16 residues. The CDR3 bases are TGCGCCAGCAGCCAATGGACTAGCGGGTTTCAAGAGACCCAGTACTTC. Its protein product is CASSQWTSGFQETQYF.

In this sample, this clonotype turned up a few times. The rearrangement uses TRBV20-1 and TRBJ1-1; TRBD1 agrees at 10 bases. The CDR3 runs to 15 residues. Trimming took 5 bases from V and 4 from J; bases not matched to a gene: 10. Germline V CDR1 and CDR2: DFQATT, SNEGSKA (reference sequence). Here the CDR3 reads CSAEPMTGGFTEAFF. In DNA, the CDR3 is TGCAGTGCTGAACCCATGACAGGGGGCTTCACTGAAGCTTTCTTT.

The sample holds many counts of this clonotype. V usage is TRBV7-3 and J usage is TRBJ2-5; TRBD1 is a possible D gene (6 bases). CDR1 is SGHTA and CDR2 is FQGTGA in the germline V gene. CDR3 length: 13 amino acids. V lost 3 bases to trimming and J lost 7 bases, with 12 bases between them. CDR3 DNA: TGTGCCAGCAGCTTCCGACAGGATGGGACCCAGTACTTC. Its protein is CASSFRQDGTQYF.

This clonotype has just a few counts. The chain recombines TRBV12-3 or TRBV12-4 with TRBJ1-2, with D possibly matching TRBD1 (6 bases). Deletions cut 3 bases from V and 0 bases from J, with 8 bases between. The CDR3 has 14 amino acids. The CDR3 sequence is CASSFQGTNYGYTF. In DNA form, the CDR3 reads TGTGCCAGCAGTTTCCAGGGGACTAACTATGGCTACACCTTC.

This clonotype was seen repeatedly, ten times or more. The chain joins TRBV7-2 to TRBJ1-2; D may be TRBD1 (6 bases). The V gene lost 5 bases and the J gene lost 4 bases, with 14 bases spanning the gap. This CDR3 has 14 residues. Germline V gene data show CDR1 as SGHTA and CDR2 as FQGNSA. CDR3 nucleotide sequence: TGTGCCAGCAGCCCACCGGGACACCTCTATGGCTACACCTTC. Translating it yields CASSPPGHLYGYTF.

This clonotype was counted many times. The V call is TRBV2, the J call TRBJ1-5; 8 positions match TRBD1. The J segment lost 2 bases and the V segment lost 8 bases, leaving 5 bases of the junction unmatched. Looked up from germline, CDR1 is SNHLY and CDR2 is FYNNEI. The CDR3 length is 14 residues. The CDR3 loop reads CASGATGGNQPQHF. Here the CDR3 DNA reads TGTGCCAGCGGCGCGACAGGGGGCAATCAGCCCCAGCATTTT.

Comments on this clonotype: A read error may account for a junction end that differs from germline. The J gene is TRBJ1-2, the V gene TRBV7-9, with 7 positions matching TRBD1. The CDR3 has 14 amino acids. CDR1 is SEHNR and CDR2 is FQNEAQ in the germline V gene (reference sequence). CDR3 in amino acids: CASSLSTGMGTEAF. In DNA, the CDR3 is TGTGCCAGCAGCTTATCGACAGGGATGGGCACTGAAGCTTTC.

This clonotype was recorded many times. The J gene is TRBJ2-5, the V gene TRBV19; D may be TRBD2 (7 bases). The V gene lost 5 bases and the J gene lost 2 bases, with 15 bases spanning the gap. The CDR3 loop spans 15 amino acids. CDR1 is LNHDA, CDR2 SQIVND, per germline (reference sequence). CDR3 amino acids: CASSGGGLVQETQYF. CDR3 nucleotide sequence: TGTGCCAGTAGTGGGGGGGGCTTAGTTCAAGAGACCCAGTACTTC.

In this sample, this clonotype turned up many times. This sequence joins TRBV15 and TRBJ1-4; D remains ambiguous. Trimming took 5 bases from V and 5 from J, leaving 12 bases between them. Germline values: CDR1 LNHNV, CDR2 YYDKDF (reference sequence). This CDR3 comprises 14 residues. The CDR3 bases are TGTGCCACCAGCCCCGGGCGGCTGAATGAAAAACTGTTTTTT. This gives the protein CATSPGRLNEKLFF.

This clonotype was seen repeatedly, ten times or more. The CDR3 sequence: CAISEVLIGEQYF. CDR3 sequence (DNA): TGTGCCATCAGTGAGGTCCTAATAGGCGAGCAGTACTTC. V usage is TRBV10-3 and J usage is TRBJ2-7; D not certain. There are 13 residues in the CDR3. From germline, CDR1 is ENHRY and CDR2 SYGVKD. V lost 2 bases, J lost 6 bases, and 11 bases lay in between.

A word on this clonotype: One end of the junction fails to match germline, which may point to a read error. This chain links TRBV7-2 with TRBJ2-7; 7 bases line up with TRBD1. The CDR3 has 14 residues. The germline CDR1 and CDR2 sequences are SGHTA and FQGNSA. This CDR3 is CATSLGQGAYEQYF. CDR3 coding DNA: TGTGCCACCAGCCTCGGGCAGGGGGCCTACGAGCAGTACTTC.

This rearrangement joins TRBV7-2 to TRBJ2-7; D possibly corresponds to TRBD2 (5 bases). CDR1 and CDR2 (germline): SGHTA, FQGNSA. Between the trimmed V and J ends, which lost 6 bases and 5 bases, there was a span of 17 bases. This CDR3 has 14 residues. Written as DNA, the CDR3 is TGTGCCAGCAGTTTACTAGTGGGGTCCCACGAGCAGTACTTC. Translation gives CASSLLVGSHEQYF.

Only one count was recorded for this clonotype. The chain is built from TRBV29-1 and TRBJ1-1; D is ambiguous. Trimming pared 2 bases from V and 6 bases from J, leaving 13 bases between. Germline loops: CDR1 SQVTM, CDR2 ANQGSEA. This CDR3 is 13 amino acids long. The CDR3 loop reads CSVEWRDRPEAFF. The CDR3 nucleotides read TGCAGCGTTGAATGGAGGGATCGCCCTGAAGCTTTCTTT. The variable domain in full, with the rest retrieved from reference TRBV29-1 and TRBJ1-1, is SAVISQKPSRDICQRGTSLTIQCQVDSQVTMMFWYRQQPGQSLTLIATANQGSEATYESGFVIDKFPISRPNLTFSTLTVSNMSPEDSSIYLCSVEWRDRPEAFFGQGTRLTVV.

This chain connects TRBV29-1 to TRBJ1-2; 7 positions agree with TRBD1. The junction had 5 bases not matched to a gene; V was cut back by 5 bases and J by 8 bases. The CDR3 has 11 amino acids. The germline V gene encodes CDR1 SQVTM and CDR2 ANQGSEA. The CDR3 spells CSVTGVDGYTF. The DNA of the CDR3 is TGCAGCGTTACAGGGGTTGACGGCTACACCTTC. Supplemented by reference TRBV29-1 and TRBJ1-2, the full variable domain reads SAVISQKPSRDICQRGTSLTIQCQVDSQVTMMFWYRQQPGQSLTLIATANQGSEATYESGFVIDKFPISRPNLTFSTLTVSNMSPEDSSIYLCSVTGVDGYTFGSGTRLTVV.

The chain combines TRBV20-1 with TRBJ1-2; a possible D gene is TRBD1 (5 bases). V lost 3 bases and J 2 bases, leaving 10 bases between the germline ends. Germline V gives CDR1 DFQATT, CDR2 SNEGSKA (reference sequence). This CDR3 is 13 amino acids long. The DNA of the CDR3 is TGCAGTGCTAGCAGGGACTGGAACTATGGCTACACCTTC. Its protein product is CSASRDWNYGYTF.

The genes are TRBV7-9 and TRBJ1-3; D not resolved. Trimming stripped 5 bases from V and 8 bases from J, with 16 bases between. Germline V gives CDR1 SEHNR, CDR2 FQNEAQ (reference sequence). The CDR3 length is 14 residues. The CDR3 reads CASSPGPTGHTIYF. CDR3 nucleotides: TGTGCCAGCAGCCCCGGACCTACGGGCCACACCATATATTTT.

This clonotype was counted at least ten times. The J gene is TRBJ2-7, the V gene TRBV29-1; 13 bases are a match to TRBD2. Germline loops: CDR1 SQVTM, CDR2 ANQGSEA. This CDR3 region has 13 residues. Trimming cost V 6 bases and J 5 bases; bases outside gene matches: 4. CDR3 sequence: CSVRLAGGNEQYF. CDR3 in DNA: TGCAGCGTCAGACTAGCGGGAGGTAACGAGCAGTACTTC.

The CDR3 here is CASSLQGAYTGELFF. The CDR3 nucleotides read TGTGCCAGCAGCTTGCAGGGGGCGTACACCGGGGAGCTGTTTTTT. The gene calls are TRBV5-6 and TRBJ2-2; 8 nucleotides line up with TRBD1. The germline V gene has CDR1 SGHDT and CDR2 YYEEEE. The CDR3 contains 15 residues. V trimming: 1 base; J trimming: 3 bases; junction bases outside the gene matches: 2.

This sequence joins TRBV25-1 and TRBJ2-5; TRBD1 matches at 9 bases. Germline V gives CDR1 MGHDK, CDR2 SYGVNS. This CDR3 contains 16 residues. The trim removed 3 bases at V and 5 bases at J, leaving 10 bases unmatched. The chain's CDR3 is CASSDRAQGARETQYF. The DNA for the CDR3 is TGTGCCAGCAGTGATCGCGCACAGGGGGCCCGGGAGACCCAGTACTTC.